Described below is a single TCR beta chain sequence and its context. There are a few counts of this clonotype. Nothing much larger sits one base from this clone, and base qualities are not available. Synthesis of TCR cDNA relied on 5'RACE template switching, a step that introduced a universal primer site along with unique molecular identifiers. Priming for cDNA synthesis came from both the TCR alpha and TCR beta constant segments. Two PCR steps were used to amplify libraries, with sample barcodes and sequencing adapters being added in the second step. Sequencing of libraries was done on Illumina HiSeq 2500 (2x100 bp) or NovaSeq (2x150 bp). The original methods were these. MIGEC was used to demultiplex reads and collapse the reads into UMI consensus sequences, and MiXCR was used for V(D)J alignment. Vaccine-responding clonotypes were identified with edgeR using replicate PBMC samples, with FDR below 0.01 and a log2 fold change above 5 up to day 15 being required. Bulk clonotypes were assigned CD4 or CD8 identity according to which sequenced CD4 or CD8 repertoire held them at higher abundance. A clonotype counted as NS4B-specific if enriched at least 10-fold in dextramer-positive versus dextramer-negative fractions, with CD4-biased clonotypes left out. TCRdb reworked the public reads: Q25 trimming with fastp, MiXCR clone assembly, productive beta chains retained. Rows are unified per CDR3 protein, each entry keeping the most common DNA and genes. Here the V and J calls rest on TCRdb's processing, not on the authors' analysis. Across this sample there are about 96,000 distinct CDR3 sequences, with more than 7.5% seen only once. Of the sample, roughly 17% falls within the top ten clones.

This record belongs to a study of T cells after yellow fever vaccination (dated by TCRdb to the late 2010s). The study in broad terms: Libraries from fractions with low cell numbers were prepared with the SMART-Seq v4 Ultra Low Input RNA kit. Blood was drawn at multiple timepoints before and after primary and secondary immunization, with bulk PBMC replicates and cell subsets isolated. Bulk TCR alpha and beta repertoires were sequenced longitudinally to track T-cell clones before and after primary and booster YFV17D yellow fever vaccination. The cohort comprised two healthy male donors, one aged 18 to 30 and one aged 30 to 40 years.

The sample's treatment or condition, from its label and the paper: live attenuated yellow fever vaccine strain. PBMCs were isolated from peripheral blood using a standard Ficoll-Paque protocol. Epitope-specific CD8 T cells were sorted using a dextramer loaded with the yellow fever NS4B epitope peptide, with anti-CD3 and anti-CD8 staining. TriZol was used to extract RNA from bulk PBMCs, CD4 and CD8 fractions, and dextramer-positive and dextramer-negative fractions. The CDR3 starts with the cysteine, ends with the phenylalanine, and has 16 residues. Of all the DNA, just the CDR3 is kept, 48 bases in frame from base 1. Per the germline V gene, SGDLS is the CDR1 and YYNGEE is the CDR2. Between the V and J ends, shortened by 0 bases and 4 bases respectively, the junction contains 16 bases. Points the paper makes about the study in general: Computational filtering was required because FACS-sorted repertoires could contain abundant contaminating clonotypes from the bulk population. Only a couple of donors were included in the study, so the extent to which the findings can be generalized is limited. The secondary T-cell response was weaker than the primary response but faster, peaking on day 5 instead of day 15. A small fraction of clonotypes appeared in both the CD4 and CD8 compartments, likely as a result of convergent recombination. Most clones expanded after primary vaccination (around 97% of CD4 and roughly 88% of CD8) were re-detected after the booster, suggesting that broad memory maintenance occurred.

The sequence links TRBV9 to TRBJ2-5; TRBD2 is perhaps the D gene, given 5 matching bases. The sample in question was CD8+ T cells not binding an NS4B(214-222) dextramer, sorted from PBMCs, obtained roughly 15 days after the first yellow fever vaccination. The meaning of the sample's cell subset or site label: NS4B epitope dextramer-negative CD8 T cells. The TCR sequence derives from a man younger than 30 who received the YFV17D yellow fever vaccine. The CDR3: CASSVAPKEVAETQYF. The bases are TGTGCCAGCAGCGTAGCACCAAAGGAGGTTGCAGAGACCCAGTACTTC.